This T cell receptor (beta chain) is from a study of blood T cell repertoires in COVID-19. Turning to the study itself: From T cells, B-cell-depleted T cells, or PBMCs came the material, which was cDNA or gDNA.

Using immunoSEQ multiplex PCR, the repertoire was profiled, and TCRdb retains in-frame clones only, with some absent. The sample shows about 150,000 clones, approximately 82% of them seen only once. CDR3 size: 16 residues. V lost 5 bases and J lost 0, with 16 bases in between. CDR1 SGHRS and CDR2 YFSETQ come from the germline V gene. This chain joins TRBV5-1 and TRBJ2-3, with D perhaps TRBD2 (6 bases). Material: peripheral blood. The sequence came from a woman aged 45-60 years with acute or convalescent COVID-19. CDR3 amino acids: CASRPGTPRSTDTQYF. The CDR3 nucleotides read TGCGCCAGCAGACCCGGGACTCCACGAAGCACAGATACGCAGTATTTT.